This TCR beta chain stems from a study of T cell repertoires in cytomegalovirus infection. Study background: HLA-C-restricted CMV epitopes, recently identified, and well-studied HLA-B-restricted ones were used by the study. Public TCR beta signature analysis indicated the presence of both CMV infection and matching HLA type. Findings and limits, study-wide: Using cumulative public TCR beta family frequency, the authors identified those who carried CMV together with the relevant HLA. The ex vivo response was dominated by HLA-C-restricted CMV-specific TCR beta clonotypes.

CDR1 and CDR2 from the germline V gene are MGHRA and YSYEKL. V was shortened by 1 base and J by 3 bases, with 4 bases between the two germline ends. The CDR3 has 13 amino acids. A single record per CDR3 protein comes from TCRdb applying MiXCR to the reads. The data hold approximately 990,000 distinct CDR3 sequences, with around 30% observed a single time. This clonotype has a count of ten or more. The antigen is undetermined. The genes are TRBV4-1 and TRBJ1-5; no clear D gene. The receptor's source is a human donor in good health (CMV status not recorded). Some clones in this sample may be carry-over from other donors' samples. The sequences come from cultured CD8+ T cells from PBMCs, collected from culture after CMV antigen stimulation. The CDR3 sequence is CASSQGVNQPQHF. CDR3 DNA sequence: TGCGCCAGCAGCCAAGGGGTCAATCAGCCCCAGCATTTT.